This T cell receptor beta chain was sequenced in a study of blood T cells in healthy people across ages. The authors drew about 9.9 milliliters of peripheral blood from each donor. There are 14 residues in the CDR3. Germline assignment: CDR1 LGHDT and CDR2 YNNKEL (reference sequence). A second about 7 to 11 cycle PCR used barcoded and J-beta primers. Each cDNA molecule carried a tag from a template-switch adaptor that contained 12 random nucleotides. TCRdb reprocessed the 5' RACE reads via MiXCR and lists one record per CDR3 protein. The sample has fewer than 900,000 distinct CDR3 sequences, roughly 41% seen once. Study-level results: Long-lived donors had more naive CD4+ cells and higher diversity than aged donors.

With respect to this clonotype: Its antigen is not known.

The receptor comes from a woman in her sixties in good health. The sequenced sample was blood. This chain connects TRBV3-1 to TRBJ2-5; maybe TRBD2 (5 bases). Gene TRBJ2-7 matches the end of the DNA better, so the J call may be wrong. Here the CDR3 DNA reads TGTGCCAGCAGCCAAGGGTGGGGAGACTACGAGCAGTACTTC. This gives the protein CASSQGWGDYEQYF.